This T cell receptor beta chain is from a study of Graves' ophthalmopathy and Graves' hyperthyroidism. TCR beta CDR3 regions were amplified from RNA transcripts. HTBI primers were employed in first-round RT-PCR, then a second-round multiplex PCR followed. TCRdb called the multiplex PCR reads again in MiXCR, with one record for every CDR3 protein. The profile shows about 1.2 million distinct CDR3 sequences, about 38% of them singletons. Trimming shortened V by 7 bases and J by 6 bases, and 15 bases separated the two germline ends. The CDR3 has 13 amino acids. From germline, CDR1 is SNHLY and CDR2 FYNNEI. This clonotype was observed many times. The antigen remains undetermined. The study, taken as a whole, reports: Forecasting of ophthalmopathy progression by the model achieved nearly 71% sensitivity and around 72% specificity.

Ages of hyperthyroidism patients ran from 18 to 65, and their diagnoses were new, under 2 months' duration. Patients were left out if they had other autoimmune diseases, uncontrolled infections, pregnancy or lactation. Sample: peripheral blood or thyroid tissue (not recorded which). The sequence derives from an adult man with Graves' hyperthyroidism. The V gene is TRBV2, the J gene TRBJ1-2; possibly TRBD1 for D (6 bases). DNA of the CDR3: TGTGCCAGCAACCCACAGGGAGTAGATGGCTACACCTTC. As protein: CASNPQGVDGYTF.